This is a list of T cell receptor beta chains from one sample in a study of OX40 agonist ivuxolimab in advanced cancers. Measured with immunoSEQ multiplex PCR; TCRdb has only the in-frame clones, and not every one. This table has 100,000 to 150,000 clones, about 92% appearing once. The sample here was CD4+ or CD8+ T cells sorted from blood, taken in a trial of the OX40 agonist ivuxolimab. These receptor sequences come from an adult with an advanced solid tumor such as melanoma, head and neck, liver or kidney cancer. CDR3s include the opening cysteine and the closing phenylalanine or tryptophan. A D gene is named only where the DNA matches it firmly. Clone size is given for some rows only: seen once, a few or many times, or a class if the clone is expanded.

clone_size: .
d_call: .
v_call: TRBV7-2
j_call: TRBJ2-7
cdr3_nt: TGTGCCAGCAGCCTGTCGGGCAACAAATACGAGCAGTACTTC
cdr3_aa: CASSLSGNKYEQYF

clone_size: .
d_call: .
v_call: TRBV5-4
j_call: TRBJ2-1
cdr3_nt: TGTGCCAGCAGCCTTGCCGGGTGGACCAATGAGCAGTTCTTC
cdr3_aa: CASSLAGWTNEQFF

clone_size: .
d_call: .
v_call: TRBV4-1
j_call: TRBJ1-6
cdr3_nt: TGCGCCAGCAGCCAACCTACGGGACTCCGGTCCCTCCACTTT
cdr3_aa: CASSQPTGLRSLHF

clone_size: once
d_call: .
v_call: TRBV4-1
j_call: TRBJ2-3
cdr3_nt: TGCGCCAGCAGCCAAGGCCCTAGCACAGATACGCAGTATTTT
cdr3_aa: CASSQGPSTDTQYF

clone_size: .
d_call: TRBD2
v_call: TRBV9
j_call: TRBJ2-2
cdr3_nt: TGTGCCAGCAGCCCCGTTAGGCGGGGGGGCCGAGACGGGGAGCTGTTTTTT
cdr3_aa: CASSPVRRGGRDGELFF

clone_size: .
d_call: .
v_call: TRBV19
j_call: TRBJ2-5
cdr3_nt: TGTGCCAGCCGTTGGACAGATCAAGAGACCCAGTACTTC
cdr3_aa: CASRWTDQETQYF

clone_size: few
d_call: TRBD1
v_call: TRBV6-1
j_call: TRBJ1-6
cdr3_nt: TGTGCCAGCAGCGACAGGGACGACAATTCACCCCTCCACTTT
cdr3_aa: CASSDRDDNSPLHF

clone_size: .
d_call: .
v_call: TRBV7-2
j_call: TRBJ2-7
cdr3_nt: TGTGCCAGCAGCTTAGGGGAGGTGCCGTACGAGCAGTACTTC
cdr3_aa: CASSLGEVPYEQYF

clone_size: .
d_call: .
v_call: TRBV5-5
j_call: TRBJ1-5
cdr3_nt: TGTGCCAGCAGCCCCCAGGGGCCCCCCGGAGCCCAGCATTTT
cdr3_aa: CASSPQGPPGAQHF

clone_size: .
d_call: TRBD2
v_call: TRBV7-3
j_call: TRBJ2-5
cdr3_nt: TGTGCCAGCAGCTTAATGGGTGGTCTAGCGGGATGGGAGACCCAGTACTTC
cdr3_aa: CASSLMGGLAGWETQYF